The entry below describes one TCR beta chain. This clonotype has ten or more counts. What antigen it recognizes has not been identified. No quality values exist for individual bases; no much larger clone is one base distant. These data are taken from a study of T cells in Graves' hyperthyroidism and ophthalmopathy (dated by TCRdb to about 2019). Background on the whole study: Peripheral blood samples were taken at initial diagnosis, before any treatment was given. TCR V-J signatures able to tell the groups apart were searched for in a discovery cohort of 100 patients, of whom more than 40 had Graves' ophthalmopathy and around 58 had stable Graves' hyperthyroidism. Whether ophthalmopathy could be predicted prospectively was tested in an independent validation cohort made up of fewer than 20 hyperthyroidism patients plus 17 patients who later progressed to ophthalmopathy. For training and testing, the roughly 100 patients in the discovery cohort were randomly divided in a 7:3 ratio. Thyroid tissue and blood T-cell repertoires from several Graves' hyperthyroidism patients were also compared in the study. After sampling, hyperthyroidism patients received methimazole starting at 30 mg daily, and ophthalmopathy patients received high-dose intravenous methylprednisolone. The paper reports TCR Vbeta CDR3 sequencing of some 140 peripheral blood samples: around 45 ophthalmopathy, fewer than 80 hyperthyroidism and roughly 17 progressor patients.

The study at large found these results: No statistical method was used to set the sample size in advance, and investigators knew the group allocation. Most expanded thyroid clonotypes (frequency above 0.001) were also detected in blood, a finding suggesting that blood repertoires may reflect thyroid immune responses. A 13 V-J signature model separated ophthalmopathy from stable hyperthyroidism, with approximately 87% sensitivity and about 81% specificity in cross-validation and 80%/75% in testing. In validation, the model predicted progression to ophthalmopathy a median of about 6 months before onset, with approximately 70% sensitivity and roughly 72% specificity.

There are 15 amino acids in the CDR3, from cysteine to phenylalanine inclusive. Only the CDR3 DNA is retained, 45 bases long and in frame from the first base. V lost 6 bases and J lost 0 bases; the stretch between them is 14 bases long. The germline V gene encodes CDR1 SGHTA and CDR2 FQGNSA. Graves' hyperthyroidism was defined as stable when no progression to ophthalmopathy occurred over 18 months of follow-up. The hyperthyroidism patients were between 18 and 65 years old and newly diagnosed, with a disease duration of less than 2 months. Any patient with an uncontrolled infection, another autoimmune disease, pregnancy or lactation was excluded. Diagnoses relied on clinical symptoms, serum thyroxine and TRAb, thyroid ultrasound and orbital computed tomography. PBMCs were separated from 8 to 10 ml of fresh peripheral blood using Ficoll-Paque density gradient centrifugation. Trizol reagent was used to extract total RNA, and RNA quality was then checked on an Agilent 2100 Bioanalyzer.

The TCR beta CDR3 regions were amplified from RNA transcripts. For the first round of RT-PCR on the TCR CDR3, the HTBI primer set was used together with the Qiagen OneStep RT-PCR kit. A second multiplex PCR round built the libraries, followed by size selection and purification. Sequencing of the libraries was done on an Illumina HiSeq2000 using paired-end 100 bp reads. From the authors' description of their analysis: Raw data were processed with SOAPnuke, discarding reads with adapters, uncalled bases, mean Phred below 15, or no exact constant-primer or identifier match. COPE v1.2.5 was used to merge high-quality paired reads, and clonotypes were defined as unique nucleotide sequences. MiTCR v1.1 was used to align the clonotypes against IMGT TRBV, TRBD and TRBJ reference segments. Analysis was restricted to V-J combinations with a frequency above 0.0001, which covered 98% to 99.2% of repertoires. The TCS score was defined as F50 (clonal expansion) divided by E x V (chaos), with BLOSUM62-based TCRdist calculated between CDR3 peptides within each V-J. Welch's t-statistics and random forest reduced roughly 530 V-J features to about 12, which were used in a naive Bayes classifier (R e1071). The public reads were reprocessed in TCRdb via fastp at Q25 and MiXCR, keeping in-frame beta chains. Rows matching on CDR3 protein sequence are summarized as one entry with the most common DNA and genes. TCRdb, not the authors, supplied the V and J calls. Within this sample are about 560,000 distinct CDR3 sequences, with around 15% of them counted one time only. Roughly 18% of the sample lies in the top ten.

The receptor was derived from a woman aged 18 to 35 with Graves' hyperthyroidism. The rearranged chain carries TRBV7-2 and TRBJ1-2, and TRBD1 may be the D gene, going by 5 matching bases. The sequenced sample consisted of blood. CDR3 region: CASSQGTIPNYGYTF. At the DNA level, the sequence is TGTGCCAGCAGTCAAGGGACCATCCCTAACTATGGCTACACCTTC.